These T cell receptor beta chains were read from a single sample in a study of blood T cells in healthy people across ages. TCRdb ran MiXCR on the 5' RACE reads and lists one entry per CDR3 protein. The sample lists approximately 350,000 distinct CDR3 sequences, 45% to 65% occurring once. Sequenced material: blood. Receptors were obtained from a man aged 55 to 70 in good health. Each CDR3 is given with its conserved first and last residue. The D gene is left open where the match is weak. Expanded clones are given a class, and other clones once, few, many or no size at all.

v_call	j_call	d_call	clone_size	cdr3_aa	cdr3_nt
TRBV4-3	TRBJ2-1	TRBD2	once	CTSSQGRILAGVSSNEQFF	TGCACCAGCAGCCAAGGGAGGATACTAGCGGGAGTATCGTCCAATGAGCAGTTCTTC
TRBV2	TRBJ1-2	-	few	CASKVTDYGYTF	TGTGCCAGCAAAGTGACGGACTATGGCTACACCTTC
TRBV14	TRBJ2-7	-	few	CASSQVAAQIGSGQYF	TGTGCCAGCAGCCAAGTCGCTGCCCAAATCGGATCCGGGCAGTACTTC
TRBV7-9	TRBJ2-6	-	-	CASSPGLGPDF	TGTGCCAGCAGCCCTGGGTTGGGCCCCGACTTT
TRBV20-1	TRBJ2-1	-	-	CSAPPGFGPNEQFF	TGCAGTGCTCCACCGGGATTTGGGCCCAATGAGCAGTTCTTC
TRBV3-1	TRBJ2-7	-	few	CASSLGTPAVEQYF	TGTGCCAGCAGCCTCGGGACCCCGGCGGTCGAGCAGTACTTC
TRBV4-2	TRBJ2-3	-	few	CASSPSGTDTQYF	TGTGCCAGCAGCCCCAGCGGCACAGATACGCAGTATTTT
TRBV30	TRBJ1-2	-	-	CAWGGRGHYYGYTF	TGTGCCTGGGGGGGTCGGGGGCACTACTATGGCTACACCTTC
TRBV6-2/TRBV6-3	TRBJ2-1	TRBD1	-	CASSRTGQNEQFF	TGTGCCAGCAGTCGGACAGGCCAAAATGAGCAGTTCTTC
TRBV3-1	TRBJ2-7	-	-	CASSLLGRYNEQYF	TGTGCCAGCAGCCTCCTGGGGCGCTACAATGAGCAGTACTTC
TRBV7-9	TRBJ2-7	-	-	CASSFYEQYF	TGTGCCAGCAGCTTCTACGAGCAGTACTTC
TRBV6-1	TRBJ1-2	TRBD1	-	CASSGGTGGVYGYTF	TGTGCCAGCAGTGGGGGGACAGGGGGCGTCTATGGCTACACCTTC
TRBV7-8	TRBJ2-3	-	few	CASSTTVYTDTQYF	TGTGCCAGCAGCACGACAGTCTACACAGATACGCAGTATTTT
TRBV30	TRBJ2-5	-	few	CAWSEGEGYQETQYF	TGTGCCTGGAGTGAAGGGGAAGGGTACCAAGAGACCCAGTACTTC
TRBV28	TRBJ2-5	TRBD2	-	CASSFPALGTSSQETQYF	TGTGCCAGCAGTTTCCCCGCCCTGGGGACTAGCTCCCAAGAGACCCAGTACTTC
TRBV6-5	TRBJ2-7	-	-	CASSYSGREYEQYF	TGTGCCAGCAGTTACTCGGGCAGGGAGTACGAGCAGTACTTC
TRBV30	TRBJ1-2	-	-	CAWRLGGYGYTF	TGTGCCTGGAGGCTAGGGGGCTATGGCTACACCTTC
TRBV20-1	TRBJ1-2	-	-	CSAPREAGYGYTF	TGCAGTGCACCGCGGGAGGCTGGCTATGGCTACACCTTC
TRBV7-9	TRBJ2-7	-	few	CASSSTVRIEQYF	TGTGCCAGCAGCTCTACAGTTAGGATCGAGCAGTACTTC
TRBV28	TRBJ2-7	-	few	CASSKGLNYEQYF	TGTGCCAGCAGTAAAGGGCTCAACTACGAGCAGTACTTC
TRBV28	TRBJ2-3	TRBD2	many	CASSPRLAGGRDTQYF	TGTGCCAGCAGTCCCCGACTAGCGGGGGGTCGAGATACGCAGTATTTT
TRBV7-6	TRBJ2-7	-	-	CASTLFAGTSGEQYF	TGTGCCAGCACTTTATTTGCCGGGACCTCGGGCGAGCAGTACTTC
TRBV28	TRBJ2-7	TRBD2	few	CASSFGTPGLAGTYEQYF	TGTGCCAGCAGTTTTGGGACCCCGGGACTAGCGGGGACCTACGAGCAGTACTTC
TRBV4-1	TRBJ2-5	TRBD1	-	CASSQGQGAWETQYF	TGCGCCAGCAGCCAGGGACAGGGGGCGTGGGAGACCCAGTACTTC
TRBV5-1	TRBJ2-1	-	-	CASTTRTGDEQFF	TGCGCCAGCACGACCCGGACCGGGGATGAGCAGTTCTTC
TRBV28	TRBJ2-1	TRBD1	many	CASRSGTESLSSSYNEQFF	TGTGCCAGCAGATCCGGGACAGAGAGCCTATCCAGCTCCTACAATGAGCAGTTCTTC
TRBV5-1	TRBJ1-6	-	-	CASSAGTRAGNSPLHF	TGCGCCAGCAGCGCCGGGACAAGAGCGGGTAATTCACCCCTCCACTTT
TRBV14	TRBJ2-1	-	-	CASSHVGNEQFF	TGTGCCAGCAGCCACGTCGGCAATGAGCAGTTCTTC
TRBV5-1	TRBJ1-4	TRBD1	-	CASSFSTGGGEKLFF	TGCGCCAGCAGCTTCTCGACAGGGGGGGGAGAAAAACTGTTTTTT
TRBV28	TRBJ2-3	TRBD2	-	CASSLAVAGGGSQYF	TGTGCCAGCAGTTTAGCCGTAGCGGGAGGTGGGTCGCAGTATTTT
TRBV3-1	TRBJ2-5	-	-	CASSQEGKGRRGETQYF	TGTGCCAGCAGCCAAGAGGGTAAGGGGCGAAGAGGAGAGACCCAGTACTTC
TRBV2	TRBJ1-4	-	-	CASRKDSANEKLFF	TGTGCCAGCAGAAAGGACAGTGCTAATGAAAAACTGTTTTTT
TRBV27	TRBJ1-1	TRBD1	-	CASSPSTGANTEAFF	TGTGCCAGCAGTCCATCGACAGGGGCGAACACTGAAGCTTTCTTT
TRBV9	TRBJ2-7	-	-	CASSPDRTFYEQYF	TGTGCCAGCAGCCCCGACCGAACCTTTTACGAGCAGTACTTC
TRBV20-1	TRBJ1-2	-	-	CSARDSAGVNYGYTF	TGCAGTGCTAGAGATTCTGCAGGGGTAAACTATGGCTACACCTTC
TRBV5-4	TRBJ2-6	-	-	CASSPPTGSGANVLTF	TGTGCCAGCAGCCCGCCTACAGGGTCTGGGGCCAACGTCCTGACTTTC
TRBV4-2	TRBJ2-7	TRBD1	few	CASSHLPGTGLFYEQYF	TGTGCCAGCAGCCACCTTCCTGGGACAGGGTTGTTCTACGAGCAGTACTTC
TRBV6-5	TRBJ1-1	TRBD1	-	CASSRTGYQTEAFF	TGTGCTAGCAGCCGGACAGGGTACCAGACTGAAGCTTTCTTT
TRBV5-6	TRBJ2-6	-	-	CASSRRGSGANVLTF	TGTGCCAGCAGCCGTCGTGGCTCTGGGGCCAACGTCCTGACTTTC
TRBV7-2	TRBJ2-5	TRBD1	few	CASSVQGAWQETQYF	TGTGCCAGCAGCGTACAGGGGGCTTGGCAAGAGACCCAGTACTTC
TRBV7-2	TRBJ2-1	-	-	CASSFPTSHEQFF	TGTGCCAGCAGCTTCCCGACTAGTCATGAGCAGTTCTTC
TRBV20-1	TRBJ2-7	TRBD2	few	CSAISGTSVSYEQYF	TGCAGTGCTATATCCGGGACTAGCGTCTCCTACGAGCAGTACTTC
TRBV6-2/TRBV6-3	TRBJ2-1	TRBD1	-	CASSLGQGFINEQFF	TGTGCCAGCAGCCTGGGACAGGGGTTCATCAATGAGCAGTTCTTC
TRBV29-1	TRBJ2-5	-	-	CSVDRVGATQYF	TGCAGCGTTGACCGCGTTGGGGCGACCCAGTACTTC
TRBV7-9	TRBJ2-1	-	-	CASSLEWTGTNSYNEQFF	TGTGCCAGCAGCTTAGAATGGACAGGGACTAACTCCTACAATGAGCAGTTCTTC
TRBV6-5	TRBJ2-5	-	-	CASSYPRGSLQYF	TGTGCCAGCAGTTACCCTCGGGGGAGCTTGCAGTACTTC
TRBV6-5	TRBJ2-7	-	-	CASSYLGGPYEQYF	TGTGCCAGCAGTTACCTAGGCGGGCCCTACGAGCAGTACTTC
TRBV20-1	TRBJ2-7	-	-	CSGTRGPYEQYF	TGCAGTGGGACGAGGGGACCTTACGAGCAGTACTTC
TRBV27	TRBJ1-1	TRBD1	-	CASSLGRGGTEAFF	TGTGCCAGCAGTTTGGGCAGGGGGGGCACTGAAGCTTTCTTT
TRBV7-9	TRBJ2-3	-	few	CASSFPGGTHTQYF	TGTGCCAGCAGCTTCCCCGGGGGTACGCATACGCAGTATTTT
TRBV6-6	TRBJ2-3	-	-	CASSLVQIPDTQYF	TGTGCCAGCAGCCTCGTGCAAATTCCAGATACGCAGTATTTT
TRBV25-1	TRBJ2-7	TRBD2	few	CASSESGGPSYEQYF	TGTGCCAGCAGTGAATCGGGAGGGCCCTCCTACGAGCAGTACTTC
TRBV20-1	TRBJ2-7	-	-	CSARVVGRLTSEQYF	TGCAGTGCTAGAGTTGTGGGGCGCCTAACGAGTGAGCAGTACTTC
TRBV27	TRBJ1-2	-	-	CASSLNPRSGYGYTF	TGTGCCAGCAGTTTAAACCCGCGAAGCGGGTATGGCTACACCTTC